Following are 5 T cell receptor beta chains from one sample sequenced in a study of Ad26.COV2.S vaccination and SARS-CoV-2 variants. Clones were read by immunoSEQ multiplex PCR, and TCRdb kept only the in-frame ones, dropping some. The sample lists hundreds of thousands of clones; 88% were seen once. Described treatment: 15 to 20 received Ad26.COV2.S at low or high dose, single or two shots; 5 received placebo; per-sample allocation not given. Sampling occurred on day 63 after the first vaccine or placebo injection. Here the sequenced sample was peripheral blood, taken in a trial of Ad26.COV2.S vaccine versus placebo. These receptors were taken from a person between 18 and 60 years old who received the Ad26.COV2.S COVID-19 vaccine or a placebo.

This chain joins TRBV7-6 and TRBJ2-7, with 7 bases identical to TRBD1. The germline CDR1 and CDR2 sequences are SGHVS and FNYEAQ. This CDR3 has 15 residues. J gave up 3 bases and V 0 bases, and 5 bases lay outside the gene matches. The CDR3 protein is CASSLAGTAHYEQYF. The CDR3 region has the DNA TGTGCCAGCAGCTTAGCGGGGACAGCCCACTACGAGCAGTACTTC.

The J gene is TRBJ2-5, the V gene TRBV27; D not resolved. The CDR3 runs 15 residues. V was trimmed by 6 bases and J by 2 bases, leaving 16 bases between them. Germline-derived CDR1 and CDR2 are MNHEY and SMNVEV (reference sequence). For the CDR3, the DNA is TGTGCCAGCAGAGCTGCTACAACGATACAAGAGACCCAGTACTTC. Translating it yields CASRAATTIQETQYF.

J is TRBJ1-4 and V is TRBV2; maybe TRBD1 (5 bases). Trimming shortened V by 6 bases and J by 3 bases, and 14 bases separated the two germline ends. The CDR3 runs 15 residues. Germline lookup yields CDR1 SNHLY and CDR2 FYNNEI. The CDR3 reads CASRHSQGSNEKLFF. The CDR3, as DNA: TGTGCCAGCAGACACAGCCAGGGTTCTAATGAAAAACTGTTTTTT.

The chain couples TRBV9 to TRBJ2-1; 10 bases agree with TRBD1. The V and J ends lost 0 bases and 6 bases, in that order; junction bases with no gene match: 3. The CDR3 length is 15 residues. Germline V lookup: CDR1 SGDLS, CDR2 YYNGEE. Here the CDR3 reads CASSVDGTGVNEQFF. The CDR3 DNA sequence: TGTGCCAGCAGCGTAGATGGGACAGGGGTCAATGAGCAGTTCTTC.

The chain combines TRBV19 with TRBJ1-1; 8 nucleotides agree with TRBD1. The CDR3 has 19 residues. V lost 1 base and J lost 2; bases outside the gene matches: 15. Germline CDR1 and CDR2: LNHDA and SQIVND (reference sequence). CDR3 in amino acids: CASSIVLPRQTGVNTEAFF. CDR3 nucleotide sequence: TGTGCCAGTAGTATAGTCCTCCCTCGACAGACAGGGGTCAACACTGAAGCTTTCTTT.